Listed below are T cell receptor beta chains from one sample, sequenced in a study of blood T cell repertoires in COVID-19. The repertoire was sequenced with immunoSEQ multiplex PCR; TCRdb's copy has only in-frame clones and lacks some. The repertoire consists of about 53,000 clones, with 90% to 95% occurring once and the leading ten covering approximately 3%. The sample was peripheral blood. The receptors derive from a human donor in a cohort sampled during active COVID-19. Both conserved end residues are trimmed from each CDR3. The D gene is left open where the match is weak.

j_call,v_call,d_call,cdr3_aa
TRBJ1-1,TRBV9,.,ASSRLGQIMNTEAF
TRBJ2-4,TRBV19,TRBD2,ASRKTGTKENIQY
TRBJ1-2,TRBV3-1/TRBV3-2,TRBD1,ASSFRQGAQVAYGYT
TRBJ2-1,TRBV4-2,.,ASSQGQPLASTYNEQF
TRBJ2-4,TRBV6-5,.,ASSYRIGGHIQY
TRBJ2-6,TRBV12-3/TRBV12-4,.,ASFRAGANVLT
TRBJ1-4,TRBV2,.,ASSDSYGGTPRKLF
TRBJ2-1,TRBV27,TRBD2,ASSYGTSGNNEQF
TRBJ2-1,TRBV19,.,ATHRGQEINEQF
TRBJ1-2,TRBV19,TRBD1,ASSPTLRDSSPGYT
TRBJ1-5,TRBV27,.,ASSLLVRGPQH
TRBJ1-5,TRBV3-1/TRBV3-2,TRBD1,ASSQGQEGQPQH
TRBJ1-2,TRBV5-4,.,ASSLPSNYGYT
TRBJ2-3,TRBV4-2,.,ASSQGRSSDTQY
TRBJ1-1,TRBV14,.,ASSQGRGTEAF
TRBJ1-1,TRBV29-1,.,SVEGGLGEGNTEAF
TRBJ2-1,TRBV7-9,TRBD1,ASSLPRQGVSNEQF
TRBJ2-5,TRBV5-4,.,ASRPGTAEETQY
TRBJ2-7,TRBV27,.,ASSLTRTAYEQY
TRBJ1-1,TRBV11-2,.,ASSSDRTHTEAF
TRBJ1-1,TRBV3-1/TRBV3-2,.,ASSQLMNTEAF
TRBJ1-1,TRBV7-9,.,ASSYADKYTEAF
TRBJ2-5,TRBV28,.,ASSPSGTSVETQY
TRBJ2-1,TRBV5-1,TRBD2,ASSRTSGDYNEQF
TRBJ1-2,TRBV5-6,TRBD1,ASNNRDRGLTNYGYT
TRBJ1-1,TRBV11-2,.,ASSFNSVGDTEAF
TRBJ1-1,TRBV9,TRBD1,ASSEWTGMNTEAF
TRBJ1-2,TRBV7-9,.,ASSSFSPEYGYT
TRBJ2-1,TRBV6-6,TRBD1,ASSYGQAYNEQF
TRBJ1-2,TRBV20-1,.,SASPRVGYT
TRBJ2-7,TRBV9,.,ASSVGAGEQY
TRBJ1-4,TRBV19,.,ASSMNAGDWEKLF
TRBJ1-1,TRBV6-1,.,ASSDKGRVNTEAF
TRBJ2-3,TRBV24-1,.,ATSGAGRSDTQY
TRBJ1-5,TRBV28,.,ASSVLFKPQH
TRBJ2-2,TRBV11-2,.,ASRGAAANTGELF
TRBJ2-5,TRBV5-6,.,ASSPGRGTQY
TRBJ1-2,TRBV6-7,TRBD1,ASSYSRQGGYGYT
TRBJ2-7,TRBV7-3,TRBD2,ASSLLAGDSYEQY
TRBJ2-7,TRBV27,.,ASIPWVGAPEQY
TRBJ2-2,TRBV5-6,.,ASSLGGGELF
TRBJ2-1,TRBV18,TRBD1,ASSPQTGAYNEQF
TRBJ1-2,TRBV2,.,ASSEWEGLNYGYT
TRBJ2-5,TRBV4-1,TRBD1,ASSQWMSGGQETQY
TRBJ2-2,TRBV12-3/TRBV12-4,.,ASTYTGELF
TRBJ2-1,TRBV27,.,ASSLAGVTYNEQF
TRBJ2-2,TRBV7-8,.,ASSQDRRDTGELF
TRBJ1-2,TRBV10-3,.,AISESNVAGRNYGYT
TRBJ1-2,TRBV4-3,.,ASSQYYREGGYT
TRBJ2-1,TRBV11-3,.,ASSRGSGNEQF
TRBJ2-3,TRBV6-5,TRBD2,ASSYSLGLASDTQY
TRBJ2-3,TRBV2,TRBD2,ASTLLAGPPTDTQY
TRBJ2-1,TRBV29-1,TRBD2,SAPLAGGSNEQF
TRBJ2-1,TRBV28,.,ASSLRGGLGSYNEQF
TRBJ2-5,TRBV28,.,ASLNGHNQETQY
TRBJ1-4,TRBV4-2,.,ASSRGETTNEKLF
TRBJ2-7,TRBV28,TRBD1,ASRWDRGFYEQY
TRBJ1-2,TRBV28,.,ASSFGGDYGYT